Listed here are 15 T cell receptor beta chains from one sample, sequenced in a study of blood T cell repertoires in COVID-19. The method was immunoSEQ multiplex PCR; TCRdb's version includes in-frame clones alone and lacks a portion of them. Among hundreds of thousands of clones, 70% to 90% were seen once, and the ten largest hold 1.2% to 1.5%. Sequencing was done on a sample of PBMCs or T cells enriched from blood (not recorded which). These receptors were taken from a woman aged 18-29 years who had been exposed to COVID-19.

This clone was seen a few times. The chain combines TRBV6-5 with TRBJ1-4; TRBD1 is a possible D gene (6 bases). Trimming shortened V by 7 bases and J by 5 bases, and 14 bases separated the two germline ends. The CDR3 spans 14 residues. CDR1 MNHEY and CDR2 SVGAGI come from the germline V gene. The CDR3 coding sequence is TGTGCCAGCACCTCAGGGGTGACAAATGAAAAACTGTTTTTT. This encodes CASTSGVTNEKLFF.

V is TRBV7-9 and J is TRBJ1-5, with 8 bases fitting TRBD1. The CDR3 runs to 15 residues. The V and J ends lost 5 bases and 9 bases, in that order; junction bases with no gene match: 12. Germline V CDR1 and CDR2: SEHNR, FQNEAQ (reference sequence). CDR3 coding DNA: TGTGCCAGCAGCGCTGGGGGACAGGACTATCGGCCCCAGCATTTT. Encoded protein: CASSAGGQDYRPQHF. Using reference TRBV7-9 and TRBJ1-5 for the parts outside the CDR3, the full variable domain is DTGVSQNPRHKITKRGQNVTFRCDPISEHNRLYWYRQTLGQGPEFLTYFQNEAQLEKSRLLSDRFSAERPKGSFSTLEIQRTEQGDSAMYLCASSAGGQDYRPQHFGDGTRLSIL.

The CDR3 loop reads CASTPWNTGGNQPQHF. In nucleotides, the CDR3 is TGTGCCAGCACCCCCTGGAATACAGGGGGTAACCAGCCCCAGCATTTT. The chain uses TRBV28 and TRBJ1-5; 8 bases match TRBD1. Germline V gene data show CDR1 as MDHEN and CDR2 as SYDVKM. The trim removed 7 bases at V and 7 bases at J, leaving 15 bases unmatched. This CDR3 contains 16 residues. Together with reference TRBV28 and TRBJ1-5, the CDR3 gives the full variable domain: DVKVTQSSRYLVKRTGEKVFLECVQDMDHENMFWYRQDPGLGLRLIYFSYDVKMKEKGDIPEGYSVSREKKERFSLILESASTNQTSMYLCASTPWNTGGNQPQHFGDGTRLSIL.

The J gene is TRBJ1-3, the V gene TRBV18; D is perhaps TRBD1 (5 bases). This CDR3 contains 14 residues. Per germline, CDR1 KGHSH and CDR2 LQKENI. The V gene lost 3 bases and the J gene lost 8 bases, with 14 bases spanning the gap. This CDR3 reads CASSPVMGGDTIYF. The DNA of the CDR3 is TGTGCCAGCTCACCGGTTATGGGGGGAGACACCATATATTTT. The full variable domain, with the rest looked up from reference TRBV18 and TRBJ1-3, is NAGVMQNPRHLVRRRGQEARLRCSPMKGHSHVYWYRQLPEEGLKFMVYLQKENIIDESGMPKERFSAEFPKEGPSILRIQQVVRGDSAAYFCASSPVMGGDTIYFGEGSWLTVV.

J is TRBJ2-3 and V is TRBV18; TRBD1 is a possible D gene (5 bases). The germline CDR1 and CDR2 sequences are KGHSH and LQKENI. This CDR3 is built from 15 residues. Trimming removed 6 bases at V and 2 bases at J, with 15 bases between. For the CDR3, the DNA is TGTGCCAGCTCCCTAAAGGGGCTAGACACAGATACGCAGTATTTT. This gives the protein CASSLKGLDTDTQYF.

The chain employs TRBV18 and TRBJ1-1; perhaps TRBD1 as D (5 bases). CDR1 is KGHSH, CDR2 LQKENI, per germline. The V gene lost 2 bases and the J gene lost 11 bases, with 15 bases spanning the gap. The CDR3 consists of 13 residues. CDR3 in amino acids: CASSPRTGEGAFF. In DNA, the CDR3 is TGTGCCAGCTCACCAAGGACTGGGGAGGGGGCTTTCTTT.

The chain joins TRBV11-2 to TRBJ1-1; possibly TRBD1 for D (5 bases). The length of the CDR3 is 12 residues. The V gene's germline CDR1 is SGHAT and CDR2 FQNNGV. V lost 7 bases to trimming and J lost 4 bases, with 10 bases between them. The CDR3 loop reads CASTPDSTEAFF. CDR3 nucleotide sequence: TGTGCCAGCACCCCCGACAGCACTGAAGCTTTCTTT.

The chain uses TRBV9 and TRBJ2-1; D is perhaps TRBD1 (6 bases). The CDR3 totals 15 residues. V was trimmed by 4 bases and J by 0 bases, leaving 11 bases between them. Germline V gives CDR1 SGDLS, CDR2 YYNGEE. The CDR3: CASSYTGYSYNEQFF. The CDR3 region has the DNA TGTGCCAGCAGCTACACAGGGTACTCCTACAATGAGCAGTTCTTC. Full variable domain (missing parts from reference TRBV9 and TRBJ2-1): DSGVTQTPKHLITATGQRVTLRCSPRSGDLSVYWYQQSLDQGLQFLIQYYNGEERAKGNILERFSAQQFPDLHSELNLSSLELGDSALYFCASSYTGYSYNEQFFGPGTRLTVL.

A word on this clone: Other DNA sequences in this sample translate to the same CDR3. The chain combines TRBV15 with TRBJ1-4; TRBD1 agrees at 7 bases. Trimming took 0 bases from V and 2 from J; bases not matched to a gene: 3. Germline CDR1 reads LNHNV; CDR2 reads YYDKDF (reference sequence). The CDR3 runs to 16 residues. This CDR3 reads CATSRDTGVTNEKLFF. CDR3 DNA sequence: TGTGCCACCAGCAGAGATACAGGGGTGACTAATGAAAAACTGTTTTTT.

The table lists this clone with a few counts. V gene TRBV19 combines with J gene TRBJ1-2, with D unclear. Germline loops: CDR1 LNHDA, CDR2 SQIVND (reference sequence). CDR3 length: 15 residues. V shed 1 base and J shed 5 bases, with 14 bases lying between them. This chain's CDR3 is CASSIGRIGGYGYTF. DNA of the CDR3: TGTGCCAGTAGTATAGGCCGAATCGGCGGATATGGCTACACCTTC.

V gene TRBV20-1 combines with J gene TRBJ1-6; a possible D gene is TRBD1 (5 bases). The CDR3 is made up of 14 amino acids. Trimming removed 3 bases from V and 4 bases from J, with 10 bases in between. The germline V gene has CDR1 DFQATT and CDR2 SNEGSKA (reference sequence). The CDR3 protein is CSASRDSYNSPLHF. The DNA of the CDR3 is TGCAGTGCTAGTAGGGACTCATATAATTCACCCCTCCACTTT.

The rearrangement links TRBV5-1 to TRBJ2-1, with D maybe TRBD2 (6 bases). The V gene's germline CDR1 is SGHRS and CDR2 YFSETQ. The CDR3 totals 15 residues. The V end was cut by 4 bases, the J end by 2 bases, with 13 bases between. The DNA for the CDR3 is TGCGCCAGCAGCGCGGTCGGGACTCCCTACAATGAGCAGTTCTTC. It translates to CASSAVGTPYNEQFF. The variable domain in full, with the rest retrieved from reference TRBV5-1 and TRBJ2-1, is KAGVTQTPRYLIKTRGQQVTLSCSPISGHRSVSWYQQTPGQGLQFLFEYFSETQRNKGNFPGRFSGRQFSNSRSEMNVSTLELGDSALYLCASSAVGTPYNEQFFGPGTRLTVL.

This chain joins TRBV24-1 and TRBJ1-2; D not resolved. Trimming left V 6 bases short and J 8 bases short, with 9 bases between. The CDR3 loop spans 11 amino acids. Germline CDR1 and CDR2: KGHDR and SFDVKD. The CDR3 spells CATSWAAGYTF. CDR3 sequence (DNA): TGTGCCACCAGTTGGGCAGCAGGCTACACCTTC.

This chain connects TRBV9 to TRBJ2-7; no clear D. The V end was cut by 0 bases, the J end by 1 base, with 11 bases between. The CDR3 runs 15 residues. Germline CDR1 reads SGDLS; CDR2 reads YYNGEE. CDR3 nucleotide sequence: TGTGCCAGCAGCGTAGGGCCAAGATCATCCTACGAGCAGTACTTC. It encodes CASSVGPRSSYEQYF.

The gene calls are TRBV28 and TRBJ1-2; D remains ambiguous. Germline V gives CDR1 MDHEN, CDR2 SYDVKM. V shed 4 bases and J shed 0 bases, with 9 bases lying between them. This CDR3 region has 14 residues. The CDR3 DNA follows: TGTGCCAGCAGTTCATCGTGGCCTAACTATGGCTACACCTTC. Translating it yields CASSSSWPNYGYTF.